This T cell receptor (beta chain) was retrieved from a study of shared clonotypes between healthy human individuals. Comment on this clone: The antigen remains unidentified.

The CDR3 contains 16 residues. Trimming at V came to 4 bases and at J to 4 bases, leaving 10 bases not matched to a gene. Germline V gene data show CDR1 as SGHAT and CDR2 as FQDESV (reference sequence). Data came from immunoSEQ multiplex PCR; TCRdb stores just in-frame clones and leaves some out. In the table there are more than 2 million clones, approximately 94% of which are singletons. Terminally differentiated effector memory CD45RA+ cells were left out of the naive CD8 fraction, which was CD45RO-negative and positively selected for CCR7. The donors, all of them Caucasian adults, lived in Nashville, Tennessee. Findings and limits, study-wide: Larger estimated richness was generally seen in naive subsets than in memory subsets.

The chain is built from TRBV11-1 and TRBJ2-7, with 10 nucleotides matching TRBD1. This TCR derives from a man between 18 and 35 years old in good health. The specimen was naive CD8+ T cells sorted from blood. The CDR3 region has the DNA TGTGCCAGCAGCTCCAGTCCGGGACAGGGGACTTACGAGCAGTACTTC. It specifies CASSSSPGQGTYEQYF.